This is a list of T cell receptor beta chains from one sample in a study of control samples from healthy donors and cancer patients. Assay: immunoSEQ multiplex PCR; the TCRdb copy retains only in-frame clones and omits some. The data show some 79,000 clones, with about 88% seen just once and more than 5.5% held by the top ten. Sample: blood. The receptors here all came from a man aged 50 to 59 in good health. CDR3s leave out the opening cysteine and the closing phenylalanine or tryptophan. Each record gives: J gene, V gene, CDR3 protein.

J gene: TRBJ1-3; V gene: TRBV6-4; CDR3 protein: ASSDPTGLTGNTIY
J gene: TRBJ1-5; V gene: TRBV4-1; CDR3 protein: ASSQGQYSNQPQH
J gene: TRBJ2-2; V gene: TRBV4-2; CDR3 protein: ASRGIANTGELF
J gene: TRBJ2-3; V gene: TRBV12-3/TRBV12-4; CDR3 protein: ASSLRVGVTQY
J gene: TRBJ2-2; V gene: TRBV28; CDR3 protein: ASTFRTDSNTGELF
J gene: TRBJ1-1; V gene: TRBV30; CDR3 protein: ACRTGNTEAF
J gene: TRBJ2-7; V gene: TRBV3-1/TRBV3-2; CDR3 protein: VSSQGWQYEQY
J gene: TRBJ2-1; V gene: TRBV5-1; CDR3 protein: ASSLTLSTGLHNEQF
J gene: TRBJ2-7; V gene: TRBV30; CDR3 protein: AWISTRSNYEQY
J gene: TRBJ2-7; V gene: TRBV3-1/TRBV3-2; CDR3 protein: ASSQGTGGLLEQY
J gene: TRBJ1-2; V gene: TRBV6-6; CDR3 protein: ASSYEGGYT
J gene: TRBJ2-1; V gene: TRBV18; CDR3 protein: ASSPRTVTYNEQF
J gene: TRBJ2-6; V gene: TRBV6-2/TRBV6-3; CDR3 protein: ASSQSRGPGANVLT
J gene: TRBJ1-5; V gene: TRBV5-4; CDR3 protein: ASSLAGDQPQH